These 5 T cell receptor beta chains came from one sample sequenced in a study of cytomegalovirus exposure and HLA in healthy donors. The study ran its PCR with 60 Vbeta and 13 Jbeta primers. The protocol was immunoSEQ multiplex PCR, while the TCRdb copy is restricted to in-frame clones and leaves out a portion. The sample consists of about 200,000 clones, less than 80% of them appearing once. The sample consisted of PBMCs. These receptor sequences come from a girl aged 2-9 years in good health and CMV-seronegative.

The sample holds a few counts of this clone. CDR3 bases: TGCGCCAGCAGTGAATCGGGACAGGGCAATGAGCAGTTCTTC. Residues: CASSESGQGNEQFF. The J gene is TRBJ2-1, the V gene TRBV5-1, with TRBD1 matching 9 bases. CDR3 length equals 14 residues. V dropped 5 bases and J dropped 6; count of bases not matched to a gene: 6. The germline V gene encodes CDR1 SGHRS and CDR2 YFSETQ. Combining the CDR3 with reference TRBV5-1 and TRBJ2-1 gives the whole variable domain KAGVTQTPRYLIKTRGQQVTLSCSPISGHRSVSWYQQTPGQGLQFLFEYFSETQRNKGNFPGRFSGRQFSNSRSEMNVSTLELGDSALYLCASSESGQGNEQFFGPGTRLTVL.

The chain recombines TRBV19 with TRBJ2-1; 9 bases map to TRBD2. Germline CDR1 and CDR2: LNHDA and SQIVND (reference sequence). The J segment lost 4 bases and the V segment lost 7 bases, leaving 5 bases of the junction unmatched. The CDR3 length is 14 residues. The CDR3 is CASKEREVYNEQFF. CDR3 nucleotides: TGTGCCAGTAAAGAGCGGGAGGTTTACAATGAGCAGTTCTTC.

This clone showed up just once. The chain employs TRBV7-8 and TRBJ2-7; 8 positions agree with TRBD1. J gave up 4 bases and V 10 bases, and 9 bases lay outside the gene matches. The CDR3 length is 13 residues. The germline V gene encodes CDR1 SGHVS and CDR2 FQNEAQ. Here the CDR3 reads CATGRRTGYEQYF. In DNA, the CDR3 is TGTGCCACCGGCCGTCGGACAGGGTACGAGCAGTACTTC.

The chain uses TRBV5-4 and TRBJ2-2; tentative D call: TRBD1 (5 bases). From germline, CDR1 is SGHNT and CDR2 YYREEE (reference sequence). This CDR3 has 14 residues. V was pared by 2 bases and J by 1 base, with 6 bases between. DNA of the CDR3: TGTGCCAGCAGCTTAGGGGAGAACACCGGGGAGCTGTTTTTT. This encodes CASSLGENTGELFF.

The rearrangement links TRBV18 to TRBJ1-2, with TRBD1 matching over 7 bases. Trimming cost V 4 bases and J 4 bases; bases outside gene matches: 15. Germline V gene lookup returns CDR1 KGHSH and CDR2 LQKENI. The CDR3 has 17 residues. CDR3 region: CASSLGQRTRGSYGYTF. As DNA, the CDR3 is TGTGCCAGCTCACTGGGACAGCGGACCCGCGGCTCCTATGGCTACACCTTC. Based on the CDR3 plus reference TRBV18 and TRBJ1-2, the full variable domain is NAGVMQNPRHLVRRRGQEARLRCSPMKGHSHVYWYRQLPEEGLKFMVYLQKENIIDESGMPKERFSAEFPKEGPSILRIQQVVRGDSAAYFCASSLGQRTRGSYGYTFGSGTRLTVV.